This T cell receptor beta chain is drawn from a study of T cell repertoires in cytomegalovirus infection. This clonotype was observed at least ten times. TCRdb ran MiXCR on the reads and lists one entry per CDR3 protein. This sample carries 490,000 or so distinct CDR3 sequences, 10% to 12% of them seen once, and the ten largest clones take 9.5% to 13%. This CDR3 has 14 residues. J lost 5 bases, V lost 6 bases, and 6 bases had no gene match. Germline V gene lookup returns CDR1 MNHEY and CDR2 SVGEGT. The rearrangement joins TRBV6-2 or TRBV6-3 to TRBJ2-5; 10 bases are shared with TRBD1. The sample comprised PBMCs. The clonotype originates from a human donor in good health (CMV status not recorded). Some clones in this sample may be carry-over from other donors' samples. The CDR3 DNA reads as TGTGCCAGCAGGAAGACAGGGGGCCCGGAGACCCAGTACTTC. Residues: CASRKTGGPETQYF.